These T cell receptor beta chains were read from a single sample in a study of blood T cell repertoires in COVID-19. Here immunoSEQ multiplex PCR was the method, and the copy in TCRdb shows in-frame clones only, minus some. Of 540,000 or so clones in the sample, 85% to 90% are singletons; the top ten hold 7.5% to 9.5%. Sequenced input: peripheral blood. These receptors all come from a woman aged 45-65 years with COVID-19, enrolled during active disease. The CDR3 runs from the conserved cysteine through the conserved F or W. D genes are given only for firm matches. The listing skips clone size in some rows; elsewhere it reads once, few, many or a size class.

clone_size: -
d_call: -
j_call: TRBJ1-4
v_call: TRBV11-2
cdr3_nt: TGTGCCAGCAGCTTAGGACAGCATGAAAAACTGTTTTTT
cdr3_aa: CASSLGQHEKLFF

clone_size: -
d_call: -
j_call: TRBJ2-6
v_call: TRBV24-1
cdr3_nt: TGTGCCACCAGTGATAACAGTCTCCTCTCTGGGGCCAACGTCCTGACTTTC
cdr3_aa: CATSDNSLLSGANVLTF

clone_size: -
d_call: -
j_call: TRBJ1-2
v_call: TRBV7-3
cdr3_nt: TGTGCCAGCAGCTTAGGACAGAACTATGGCTACACCTTC
cdr3_aa: CASSLGQNYGYTF

clone_size: -
d_call: -
j_call: TRBJ2-1
v_call: TRBV7-3
cdr3_nt: TGTGCCAGCAGCTCCCCCCCAGGGCACAATGAGCAGTTCTTC
cdr3_aa: CASSSPPGHNEQFF

clone_size: -
d_call: TRBD2
j_call: TRBJ2-3
v_call: TRBV7-9
cdr3_nt: TGTGCCAGCAGCTTAGTAGTCCTAGCGGGGGGTCCAGATACGCAGTATTTT
cdr3_aa: CASSLVVLAGGPDTQYF

clone_size: -
d_call: -
j_call: TRBJ1-1
v_call: TRBV19
cdr3_nt: TGTGCCAGTTTAGGGGCGAGCACTGAAGCTTTCTTT
cdr3_aa: CASLGASTEAFF

clone_size: -
d_call: TRBD1
j_call: TRBJ2-3
v_call: TRBV7-9
cdr3_nt: TGTGCCAGCAGCTTTGACAGGGGGCGGAATACGCAGTATTTT
cdr3_aa: CASSFDRGRNTQYF

clone_size: -
d_call: TRBD2
j_call: TRBJ2-3
v_call: TRBV7-3
cdr3_nt: TGTGCCAGCAGCCCATTCATAGCGGGGACCCCAGATACGCAGTATTTT
cdr3_aa: CASSPFIAGTPDTQYF

clone_size: -
d_call: TRBD1
j_call: TRBJ1-3
v_call: TRBV18
cdr3_nt: TGTGCCAGCTCATTCGGACAGGGGCTTAACACCATATATTTT
cdr3_aa: CASSFGQGLNTIYF

clone_size: -
d_call: -
j_call: TRBJ1-2
v_call: TRBV6-5
cdr3_nt: TGTGCCAGCAGTTACGGGCAGGCCTACTATGGCTACACCTTC
cdr3_aa: CASSYGQAYYGYTF

clone_size: -
d_call: -
j_call: TRBJ1-1
v_call: TRBV9
cdr3_nt: TGTGCCAGCAGCGTTCGGTCGGGCACTGAAGCTTTCTTT
cdr3_aa: CASSVRSGTEAFF

clone_size: once
d_call: TRBD2
j_call: TRBJ2-7
v_call: TRBV11-2
cdr3_nt: TGTGCCAGCAGAGGGACTAGCGGGGGCCCGACGTACTACGAGCAGTACTTC
cdr3_aa: CASRGTSGGPTYYEQYF

clone_size: -
d_call: TRBD1
j_call: TRBJ1-2
v_call: TRBV19
cdr3_nt: TGTGCCAGTAGTATCCAGGGGGTCGGGAACTATGGCTACACCTTC
cdr3_aa: CASSIQGVGNYGYTF

clone_size: -
d_call: -
j_call: TRBJ1-1
v_call: TRBV18
cdr3_nt: TGTGCCAGCTCACCCAACACAGGGCGAACTGAAGCTTTCTTT
cdr3_aa: CASSPNTGRTEAFF

clone_size: -
d_call: -
j_call: TRBJ2-7
v_call: TRBV5-1
cdr3_nt: TGCGCCAGCAGCTTGGAAACAGGGTGGTACGAGCAGTACTTC
cdr3_aa: CASSLETGWYEQYF

clone_size: -
d_call: TRBD1
j_call: TRBJ1-1
v_call: TRBV5-4
cdr3_nt: TGTGCCAGCAGCCCGGGTGGGACAGGGCAGGTCACTGAAGCTTTCTTT
cdr3_aa: CASSPGGTGQVTEAFF

clone_size: -
d_call: TRBD1
j_call: TRBJ2-1
v_call: TRBV7-9
cdr3_nt: TGTGCCAGCAGCTTTGAGGGTAGGGGGCGAGTTGAGCAGTTCTTC
cdr3_aa: CASSFEGRGRVEQFF

clone_size: -
d_call: TRBD1
j_call: TRBJ1-1
v_call: TRBV19
cdr3_nt: TGTGCCAGTAGGTTGGAGGGGGCCATGAACACTGAAGCTTTCTTT
cdr3_aa: CASRLEGAMNTEAFF

clone_size: -
d_call: TRBD1
j_call: TRBJ1-5
v_call: TRBV9
cdr3_nt: TGTGCCAGCAGCCCCGGACAGGGGCCCAATCAGCCCCAGCATTTT
cdr3_aa: CASSPGQGPNQPQHF

clone_size: -
d_call: TRBD1
j_call: TRBJ1-6
v_call: TRBV2
cdr3_nt: TGTGCCAGCAGTGAAGCGATGGGACAGGCTGATTCACCCCTCCACTTT
cdr3_aa: CASSEAMGQADSPLHF

clone_size: -
d_call: -
j_call: TRBJ2-7
v_call: TRBV11-3
cdr3_nt: TGTGCCAGCAGCCCAGGGGTCGGCTACGAGCAGTACTTC
cdr3_aa: CASSPGVGYEQYF

clone_size: -
d_call: TRBD2
j_call: TRBJ2-6
v_call: TRBV7-8
cdr3_nt: TGTGCCAGCAGCACCCGACTAGCGGGTCGTTCTGGGGCCAACGTCCTGACTTTC
cdr3_aa: CASSTRLAGRSGANVLTF

clone_size: -
d_call: -
j_call: TRBJ1-3
v_call: TRBV28
cdr3_nt: TGTGCCAGCAGCTTGGTAGCTGGAAACACCATATATTTT
cdr3_aa: CASSLVAGNTIYF

clone_size: -
d_call: -
j_call: TRBJ1-1
v_call: TRBV11-2
cdr3_nt: TGTGCCAGCAGCTTAGGGACAGCTAACACTGAAGCTTTCTTT
cdr3_aa: CASSLGTANTEAFF

clone_size: -
d_call: TRBD1
j_call: TRBJ2-2
v_call: TRBV24-1
cdr3_nt: TGTGCCACCAGTGATCCCCCGGGACAGGGGGGCACCGGGGAGCTGTTTTTT
cdr3_aa: CATSDPPGQGGTGELFF

clone_size: -
d_call: -
j_call: TRBJ2-7
v_call: TRBV7-9
cdr3_nt: TGTGCCAGCAGTCCCCCCCCCTCCTTGGGCAGCCCCAGCGAGCAGTACTTC
cdr3_aa: CASSPPPSLGSPSEQYF

clone_size: -
d_call: -
j_call: TRBJ1-5
v_call: TRBV27
cdr3_nt: TGTGCCAGCAGCTTCGACAAGGCTAATCAGCCCCAGCATTTT
cdr3_aa: CASSFDKANQPQHF

clone_size: -
d_call: -
j_call: TRBJ1-1
v_call: TRBV27
cdr3_nt: TGTGCCAGCAGTTTAAATTTGAGAGGGACTGAAGCTTTCTTT
cdr3_aa: CASSLNLRGTEAFF

clone_size: -
d_call: TRBD1
j_call: TRBJ1-2
v_call: TRBV4-1
cdr3_nt: TGCGCCAGCAGCCAAGATAGCGGGACAGGGGGAAACTATGGCTACACCTTC
cdr3_aa: CASSQDSGTGGNYGYTF

clone_size: once
d_call: TRBD2
j_call: TRBJ2-1
v_call: TRBV11-2
cdr3_nt: TGTGCCAGCAGCTTTTTGGGACTAGGTAGTGAGCAGTTCTTC
cdr3_aa: CASSFLGLGSEQFF

clone_size: -
d_call: -
j_call: TRBJ1-2
v_call: TRBV29-1
cdr3_nt: TGCAGCGTTGAAAGACAGGTCCTAGGCTACACCTTC
cdr3_aa: CSVERQVLGYTF

clone_size: -
d_call: TRBD1
j_call: TRBJ1-2
v_call: TRBV5-8
cdr3_nt: TGTGCCAGCAGCCCTGGGGCAGGGGGCTTTGGCTACACCTTC
cdr3_aa: CASSPGAGGFGYTF

clone_size: -
d_call: -
j_call: TRBJ1-2
v_call: TRBV3-1/TRBV3-2
cdr3_nt: TGTGCCAGCAGCCAAGGAGGACAGAGAATTGTCTACACCTTC
cdr3_aa: CASSQGGQRIVYTF

clone_size: -
d_call: TRBD1
j_call: TRBJ2-2
v_call: TRBV4-2
cdr3_nt: TGTGCCAGCAGCCAAACCAGGGGGCCCAACACCGGGGAGCTGTTTTTT
cdr3_aa: CASSQTRGPNTGELFF

clone_size: -
d_call: -
j_call: TRBJ2-6
v_call: TRBV5-6
cdr3_nt: TGTGCCAGCAGCTTGGCAGGTAAAACTTTCTCTGGGGCCAACGTCCTGACTTTC
cdr3_aa: CASSLAGKTFSGANVLTF

clone_size: -
d_call: TRBD1
j_call: TRBJ2-1
v_call: TRBV19
cdr3_nt: TGTGCCAGTAGTGTCGGGGGGGGACAGGGGGCGAGCAATGAGCAGTTCTTC
cdr3_aa: CASSVGGGQGASNEQFF

clone_size: -
d_call: TRBD2
j_call: TRBJ2-3
v_call: TRBV10-3
cdr3_nt: TGTGCCATCAGTGAGGCTAGCGGGGGGGCCCCAGATACGCAGTATTTT
cdr3_aa: CAISEASGGAPDTQYF

clone_size: -
d_call: -
j_call: TRBJ1-5
v_call: TRBV15
cdr3_nt: TGTGCCACCAGCAGCCCAGATCCCCTTAATCAGCCCCAGCATTTT
cdr3_aa: CATSSPDPLNQPQHF

clone_size: -
d_call: -
j_call: TRBJ1-5
v_call: TRBV30
cdr3_nt: TGTGCCTGGAGTGGTCAGTCCAATCAGCCCCAGCATTTT
cdr3_aa: CAWSGQSNQPQHF

clone_size: once
d_call: TRBD1
j_call: TRBJ1-1
v_call: TRBV28
cdr3_nt: TGTGCCAGCAGTTACCCGGACAGGGACAACACTGAAGCTTTCTTT
cdr3_aa: CASSYPDRDNTEAFF

clone_size: -
d_call: TRBD1
j_call: TRBJ1-4
v_call: TRBV4-2
cdr3_nt: TGTGCCAGCAGCCAAGATGTGACAGGGAACGAAAAACTGTTTTTT
cdr3_aa: CASSQDVTGNEKLFF

clone_size: -
d_call: -
j_call: TRBJ2-3
v_call: TRBV11-2
cdr3_nt: TGTGCCAGCAGCCCGGGGTGGGAGGTCACAGATACGCAGTATTTT
cdr3_aa: CASSPGWEVTDTQYF

clone_size: -
d_call: -
j_call: TRBJ1-1
v_call: TRBV5-1
cdr3_nt: TGCGCCAGCAGCCCAGAGGCCGGGGTATCTGAAGCTTTCTTT
cdr3_aa: CASSPEAGVSEAFF

clone_size: -
d_call: TRBD1
j_call: TRBJ1-4
v_call: TRBV6-5
cdr3_nt: TGTGCCAGCAGCCGGACAGGGGAAAAACTGTTTTTT
cdr3_aa: CASSRTGEKLFF

clone_size: -
d_call: TRBD1
j_call: TRBJ1-2
v_call: TRBV6-5
cdr3_nt: TGTGCCAGCAGTAACAGGGGGCGAGGCTACACCTTC
cdr3_aa: CASSNRGRGYTF

clone_size: -
d_call: TRBD1
j_call: TRBJ1-2
v_call: TRBV30
cdr3_nt: TGTGCCTCTGACAGGGGGCTTAGTAGAGGCTACACCTTC
cdr3_aa: CASDRGLSRGYTF

clone_size: -
d_call: -
j_call: TRBJ2-1
v_call: TRBV19
cdr3_nt: TGTGCCAGTAGCACCGGAAGGGGTGTCTATGAGCAGTTCTTC
cdr3_aa: CASSTGRGVYEQFF

clone_size: -
d_call: -
j_call: TRBJ1-1
v_call: TRBV5-1
cdr3_nt: TGCGCCAGCAGGCCCGGGGACACTGAAGCTTTCTTT
cdr3_aa: CASRPGDTEAFF

clone_size: -
d_call: -
j_call: TRBJ1-4
v_call: TRBV30
cdr3_nt: TGTGCCTACCAGCGGGGTAGAGGGGAAAAACTGTTTTTT
cdr3_aa: CAYQRGRGEKLFF

clone_size: once
d_call: TRBD2
j_call: TRBJ2-3
v_call: TRBV5-4
cdr3_nt: TGTGCCAGCAGCACCGGACTAGCGGCTCTTCATAACACAGATACGCAGTATTTT
cdr3_aa: CASSTGLAALHNTDTQYF

clone_size: once
d_call: -
j_call: TRBJ1-2
v_call: TRBV12-3/TRBV12-4
cdr3_nt: TGTGCCAGCAGTCTACCTGCCCAACTGGGCTACACCTTC
cdr3_aa: CASSLPAQLGYTF

clone_size: -
d_call: -
j_call: TRBJ1-1
v_call: TRBV9
cdr3_nt: TGTGCCAGCAGCCTAAGCCCAGGGATGAACACTGAAGCTTTCTTT
cdr3_aa: CASSLSPGMNTEAFF

clone_size: once
d_call: -
j_call: TRBJ1-2
v_call: TRBV11-2
cdr3_nt: TGTGCCAGCAGCTACACCCAGGGGCGAGGCTATGGCTACACCTTC
cdr3_aa: CASSYTQGRGYGYTF

clone_size: -
d_call: -
j_call: TRBJ2-2
v_call: TRBV5-4
cdr3_nt: TGTGCCAGCAGCTGGGGCGGGGTAGACACCGGGGAGCTGTTTTTT
cdr3_aa: CASSWGGVDTGELFF

clone_size: once
d_call: -
j_call: TRBJ1-4
v_call: TRBV4-2
cdr3_nt: TGTGCCAGCAGCCAAGTCTCGGGGCGGGGTGGAGAACTGTTTTTT
cdr3_aa: CASSQVSGRGGELFF